This TCR beta chain was found in a study of cytomegalovirus exposure and HLA in healthy donors. Study-wide points: Later analysis showed most CMV-associated TCR beta chains appearing HLA-restricted. An analysis done earlier found most TCR beta V segments productive about 90% or about 30% of the time.

As for this clone: Its antigen is not identified.

With 60 Vbeta and 13 Jbeta primers, the PCR was carried out. Measured with immunoSEQ multiplex PCR; TCRdb has only the in-frame clones, and not every one. The sample records roughly 180,000 clones, about 9.4% being singletons. V was trimmed by 1 base and J by 3 bases, leaving 10 bases between them. CDR3 size: 14 residues. The source of this sequence is a woman aged 25 to 39 in good health and CMV-seropositive. This chain joins TRBV5-3 and TRBJ1-1; D remains ambiguous. TRBV5-3 is flagged as an ORF with uncertain function. Material for sequencing was PBMCs. CDR3 sequence: CARSLPRRYTEAFF. The CDR3 region has the DNA TGTGCCAGAAGCTTGCCGAGGCGATACACTGAAGCTTTCTTT.